This T cell receptor (beta chain) is drawn from a study of cytomegalovirus exposure and HLA in healthy donors. In the case of this clone: Its antigen is not known.

Study outcomes and limitations: As confirmed in vitro, a few CMV-associated chains were specific for CMV antigens.

The table came from immunoSEQ multiplex PCR; TCRdb's copy has only in-frame clones and leaves some out. The sample includes roughly 150,000 clones, about 90% seen only once; the top ten take around 4.4%. Germline assignment: CDR1 LNHDA and CDR2 SQIVND (reference sequence). This CDR3 region has 13 residues. V was pared by 6 bases and J by 7 bases, with 5 bases of the junction left unmatched. Sequenced sample: PBMCs. The chain joins TRBV19 to TRBJ2-7; 11 nucleotides align to TRBD1. This clonotype was sampled from a man in his late teens or twenties in good health and CMV-seropositive. The CDR3 protein is CASSADRGLEQYF. The CDR3 nucleotides read TGTGCCAGTAGCGCGGACAGGGGGCTAGAGCAGTACTTC. Drawing the rest from reference TRBV19 and TRBJ2-7, the complete variable domain is DGGITQSPKYLFRKEGQNVTLSCEQNLNHDAMYWYRQDPGQGLRLIYYSQIVNDFQKGDIAEGYSVSREKKESFPLTVTSAQKNPTAFYLCASSADRGLEQYFGPGTRLTVT.